This TCR beta chain comes out of a study of T-cell memory formation after mild COVID-19. Study-level results: Pre-infection memory held some responding clones, suggesting pre-existing cross-reactive T cells responded. From day 15 to 85, contracting clones were balanced between CD4 and CD8, whereas later expanders leaned toward CD4+.

This clonotype was observed a few times. Its target is unknown. TCRdb itself ran the 5' RACE reads through MiXCR, one entry per CDR3 protein. The table includes more than 120,000 distinct CDR3 sequences, 15% to 20% detected once. The CDR3 is made up of 15 amino acids. Per the germline V gene, CDR1 is SGHTA and CDR2 is FQGNSA. The V and J ends lost 1 base and 0 bases respectively, with 10 bases between them. The specimen sequenced was PBMCs or a T cell subset sorted from them (not recorded which). V is TRBV7-2 and J is TRBJ2-7; D remains unclear. The sequence derives from an adult woman who had mild COVID-19 (a few samples of this study predate the infection). Cell type and time point are not known. DNA for the CDR3: TGTGCCAGCAGCTTAGATTCAGGCTTCTCCTACGAGCAGTACTTC. Translating gives CASSLDSGFSYEQYF.